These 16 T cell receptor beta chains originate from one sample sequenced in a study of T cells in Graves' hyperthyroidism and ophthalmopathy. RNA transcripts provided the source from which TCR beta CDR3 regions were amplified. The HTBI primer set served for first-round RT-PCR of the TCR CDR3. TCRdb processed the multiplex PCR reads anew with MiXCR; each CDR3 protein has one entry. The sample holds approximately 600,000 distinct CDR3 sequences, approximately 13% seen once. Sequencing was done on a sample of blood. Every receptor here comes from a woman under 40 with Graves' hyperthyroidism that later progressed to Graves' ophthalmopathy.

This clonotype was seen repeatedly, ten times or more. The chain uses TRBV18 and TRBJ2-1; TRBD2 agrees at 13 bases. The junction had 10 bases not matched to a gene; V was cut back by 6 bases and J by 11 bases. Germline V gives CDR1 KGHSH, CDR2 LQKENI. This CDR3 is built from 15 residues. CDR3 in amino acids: CASSPRTSGSPKQFF. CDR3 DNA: TGTGCCAGCTCTCCCCGGACTAGCGGGAGCCCCAAGCAGTTCTTC.

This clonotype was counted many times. The CDR3 sequence is CASRNTGEWYNEQFF. DNA for the CDR3: TGTGCCAGCAGAAACACAGGGGAGTGGTACAATGAGCAGTTCTTC. The chain uses TRBV6-5 and TRBJ2-1, with 7 bases lining up with TRBD1. CDR3 length: 15 amino acids. The V gene end was trimmed by 6 bases and the J gene end by 4 bases; junction bases not matched to a gene: 9. Looked up from germline, CDR1 is MNHEY and CDR2 is SVGAGI.

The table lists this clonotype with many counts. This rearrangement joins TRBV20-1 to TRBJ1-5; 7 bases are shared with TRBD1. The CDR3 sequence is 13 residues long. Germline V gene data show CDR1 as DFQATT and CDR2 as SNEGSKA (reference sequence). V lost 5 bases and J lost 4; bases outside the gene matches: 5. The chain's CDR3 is CSAAGTENQPQHF. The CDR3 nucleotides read TGCAGTGCTGCCGGGACAGAGAATCAGCCCCAGCATTTT.

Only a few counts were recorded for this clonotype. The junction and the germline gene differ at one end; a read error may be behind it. CDR3 sequence: CGSSERDGISYEQYF. CDR3 in DNA: TGTGGCAGCAGTGAAAGGGACGGCATCTCCTACGAGCAGTACTTC. The rearrangement joins TRBV6-1 to TRBJ2-7; D assignment may be TRBD1 or TRBD2 (5 bases each). The CDR3 loop spans 15 amino acids. Germline assignment: CDR1 MNHNS and CDR2 SASEGT.

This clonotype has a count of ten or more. Here the CDR3 reads CASSLSLGTGDYNEQFF. The CDR3 DNA follows: TGTGCCAGCAGTTTAAGTTTGGGGACAGGCGATTACAATGAGCAGTTCTTC. This chain joins TRBV28 and TRBJ2-1, with 8 nucleotides matching TRBD1. Unmatched junction bases numbered 10, after V lost 2 bases and J lost 4 bases. The germline V gene encodes CDR1 MDHEN and CDR2 SYDVKM. The CDR3 is 17 amino acids.

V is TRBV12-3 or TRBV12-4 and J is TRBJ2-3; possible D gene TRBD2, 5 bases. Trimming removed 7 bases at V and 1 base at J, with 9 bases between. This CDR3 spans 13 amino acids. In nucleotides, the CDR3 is TGTGCCAGCACCCCAGCGGGCACAGATACGCAGTATTTT. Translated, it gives CASTPAGTDTQYF.

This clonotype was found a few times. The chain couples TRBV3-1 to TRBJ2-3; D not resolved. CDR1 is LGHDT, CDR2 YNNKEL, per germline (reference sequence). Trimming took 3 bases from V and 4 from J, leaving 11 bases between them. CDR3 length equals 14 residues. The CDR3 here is CASSHRVSADTQYF. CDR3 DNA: TGTGCCAGCAGCCATCGGGTTTCAGCAGATACGCAGTATTTT.

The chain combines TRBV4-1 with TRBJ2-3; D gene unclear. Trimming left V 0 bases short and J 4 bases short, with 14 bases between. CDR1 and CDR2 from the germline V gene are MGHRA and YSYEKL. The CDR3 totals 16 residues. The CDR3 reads CASSQEGEWMADTQYF. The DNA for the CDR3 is TGCGCCAGCAGCCAAGAGGGCGAATGGATGGCAGATACGCAGTATTTT.

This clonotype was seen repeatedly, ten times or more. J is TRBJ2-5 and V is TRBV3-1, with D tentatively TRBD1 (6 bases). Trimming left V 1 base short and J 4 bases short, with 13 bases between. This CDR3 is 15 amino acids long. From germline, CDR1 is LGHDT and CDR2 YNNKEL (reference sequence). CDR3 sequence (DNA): TGTGCCAGCAGCCAAGGCCCCTTGGGGGCAGAGACCCAGTACTTC. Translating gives CASSQGPLGAETQYF.

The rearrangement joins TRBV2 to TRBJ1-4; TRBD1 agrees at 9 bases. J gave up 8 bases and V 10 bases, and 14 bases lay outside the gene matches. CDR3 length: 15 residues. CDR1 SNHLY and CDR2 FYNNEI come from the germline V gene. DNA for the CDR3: TGTGCCATCAATTCACCGGGACAGGGAGAGGAAAAACTGTTTTTT. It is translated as CAINSPGQGEEKLFF.

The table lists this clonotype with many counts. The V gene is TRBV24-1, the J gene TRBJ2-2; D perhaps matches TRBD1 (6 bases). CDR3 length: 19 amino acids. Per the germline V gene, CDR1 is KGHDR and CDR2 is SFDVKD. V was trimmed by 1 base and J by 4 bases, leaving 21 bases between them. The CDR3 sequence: CATSDFWQGNHVGTGELFF. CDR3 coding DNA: TGTGCCACCAGTGATTTTTGGCAGGGGAACCACGTCGGCACCGGGGAGCTGTTTTTT.

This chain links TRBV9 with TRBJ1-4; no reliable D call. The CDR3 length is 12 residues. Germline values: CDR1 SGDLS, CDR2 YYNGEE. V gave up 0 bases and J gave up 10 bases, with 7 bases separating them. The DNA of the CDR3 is TGTGCCAGCAGCGTAGGGGTCGGAAAACTGTTTTTT. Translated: CASSVGVGKLFF.

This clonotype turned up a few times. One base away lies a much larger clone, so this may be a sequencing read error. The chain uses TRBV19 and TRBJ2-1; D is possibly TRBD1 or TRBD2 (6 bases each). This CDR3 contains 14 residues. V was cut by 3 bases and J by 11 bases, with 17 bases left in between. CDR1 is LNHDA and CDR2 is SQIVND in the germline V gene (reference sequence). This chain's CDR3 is CASSMWGAGDKQFF. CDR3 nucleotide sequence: TGTGCCAGTAGTATGTGGGGGGCGGGTGATAAGCAGTTCTTC.

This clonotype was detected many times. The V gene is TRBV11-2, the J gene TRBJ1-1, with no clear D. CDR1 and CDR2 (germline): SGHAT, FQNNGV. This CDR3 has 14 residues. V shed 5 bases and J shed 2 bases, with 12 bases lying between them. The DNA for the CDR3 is TGTGCCAGCAGCCCCGGACCCCGCAACACTGAAGCTTTCTTT. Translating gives CASSPGPRNTEAFF.

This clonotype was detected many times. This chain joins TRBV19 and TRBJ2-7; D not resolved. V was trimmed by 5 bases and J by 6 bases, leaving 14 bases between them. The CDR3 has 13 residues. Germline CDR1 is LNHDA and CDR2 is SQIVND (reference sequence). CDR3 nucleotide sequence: TGTGCCAGTAGTGAGTATGGGATGACCGAGCAGTACTTC. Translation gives CASSEYGMTEQYF.

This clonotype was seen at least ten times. Here the CDR3 DNA reads TGTGCCACCAGACCGGGAACGGGGGAGACCCAGTACTTC. Protein: CATRPGTGETQYF. The chain combines TRBV10-3 with TRBJ2-5; the D gene is possibly TRBD2 (5 bases). The CDR3 length is 13 residues. The germline CDR1 and CDR2 sequences are ENHRY and SYGVKD. V was shortened by 10 bases and J by 5 bases, with 17 bases between the two germline ends.